This entry lists 6 T cell receptor beta chains sequenced from one sample in a study of cytomegalovirus exposure and HLA in healthy donors. Both 60 Vbeta primers and 13 Jbeta primers went into the PCR. The protocol was immunoSEQ multiplex PCR, while the TCRdb copy is restricted to in-frame clones and leaves out a portion. The sample yields around 110,000 clones, 9% to 10% seen once. Specimen: PBMCs. These receptors were taken from a man aged 25 to 45 in good health and CMV-seronegative.

The chain employs TRBV12-5 and TRBJ1-1; D perhaps matches TRBD1 (6 bases). The length of the CDR3 is 16 residues. The V and J ends lost 5 bases and 1 base respectively, with 17 bases between them. Per the germline V gene, CDR1 is LGHNT and CDR2 is FRNRAP. This chain's CDR3 is CASGAQGGGWNTEAFF. CDR3 sequence (DNA): TGTGCTAGTGGTGCCCAAGGGGGGGGCTGGAACACTGAAGCTTTCTTT. Full variable domain (remainder filled in from reference TRBV12-5 and TRBJ1-1): DARVTQTPRHKVTEMGQEVTMRCQPILGHNTVFWYRQTMMQGLELLAYFRNRAPLDDSGMPKDRFSAEMPDATLATLKIQPSEPRDSAVYFCASGAQGGGWNTEAFFGQGTRLTVV.

This clone appeared a few times. This sequence joins TRBV25-1 and TRBJ2-1; no clear D gene. Per the germline V gene, CDR1 is MGHDK and CDR2 is SYGVNS. The V end lost 4 bases, the J end lost 5 bases, and 6 bases lay between the germline ends. The length of the CDR3 is 12 residues. This CDR3 reads CASSGNNNEQFF. CDR3 sequence (DNA): TGTGCCAGCAGTGGTAACAACAATGAGCAGTTCTTC.

The rearrangement links TRBV5-5 to TRBJ2-2; no firm D call. In germline, CDR1 is SGHKS, CDR2 YYEKEE (reference sequence). The V end lost 4 bases, the J end lost 2 bases, and 9 bases lay between the germline ends. The CDR3 sequence is 14 residues long. The DNA for the CDR3 is TGTGCCAGCAGCCCTATTCGAAACACCGGGGAGCTGTTTTTT. Protein sequence: CASSPIRNTGELFF.

This clone was picked up a small number of times. The chain links TRBV7-9 to TRBJ2-2; D call uncertain. Germline assignment: CDR1 SEHNR and CDR2 FQNEAQ (reference sequence). This CDR3 contains 15 residues. The V end lost 7 bases, the J end lost 1 base, and 13 bases lay between the germline ends. This chain's CDR3 is CASTPVAGNTGELFF. DNA for the CDR3: TGTGCCAGCACCCCAGTGGCAGGGAACACCGGGGAGCTGTTTTTT.

This clone was counted a few times. The rearrangement links TRBV28 to TRBJ2-7; the D gene is possibly TRBD1 (6 bases). With 5 bases removed from V and 2 bases from J, the gap between germline ends came to 13 bases. Germline values: CDR1 MDHEN, CDR2 SYDVKM. CDR3 length: 14 residues. Here the CDR3 DNA reads TGTGCCAGCAGTCCGAACAGGGTAGCCTACGAGCAGTACTTC. Its protein product is CASSPNRVAYEQYF.

This clone has only a few counts. Here the CDR3 reads CASSPGLAGGLDQYF. CDR3 DNA: TGTGCCAGCAGCCCGGGACTAGCGGGAGGGTTGGACCAGTACTTC. The chain links TRBV11-3 to TRBJ2-5; TRBD2 aligns across 16 bases. Looked up from germline, CDR1 is SGHNT and CDR2 is YENEEA. CDR3 length: 15 residues. V shed 5 bases, J shed 10 bases, and the junction held 7 bases outside the gene matches. The full variable domain, its missing parts supplied by reference TRBV11-3 and TRBJ2-5, is EAGVVQSPRYKIIEKKQPVAFWCNPISGHNTLYWYLQNLGQGPELLIRYENEEAVDDSQLPKDRFSAERLKGVDSTLKIQPAELGDSAVYLCASSPGLAGGLDQYFGPGTRLLVL.